This T cell receptor beta chain is drawn from a study of OX40 agonist ivuxolimab in advanced cancers. Overall study: Patients treated during dose escalation were battling hepatocellular carcinoma, melanoma, renal cell or head and neck cancer. Study-level results: Clonal expansion from baseline to week 6 occurred in both CD4+ and CD8+ T cells.

J lost 7 bases, V lost 2 bases, and 8 bases had no gene match. The CDR3 covers 16 residues. Germline lookup yields CDR1 LGHNA and CDR2 YNFKEQ. Remarks on this clone: The antigen is undetermined.

Libraries were prepared by immunoSEQ multiplex PCR; TCRdb keeps only in-frame clonotypes and omits some of them. The table includes 80,000 or so clones, around 86% detected once. The V call is TRBV4-2, the J call TRBJ2-1; 10 bases fit TRBD2. This specimen consisted of CD4+ or CD8+ T cells sorted from blood, obtained in a trial of the OX40 agonist ivuxolimab. The source is an adult with an advanced solid tumor such as melanoma, head and neck, liver or kidney cancer. This CDR3 is CASSQIASGGGNEQFF. The CDR3 nucleotides read TGTGCCAGCAGCCAAATCGCTAGCGGGGGAGGGAATGAGCAGTTCTTC.